What follows are 30 T cell receptor beta chains derived from one specimen sequenced in a study of blood T cells in healthy people across ages. Together with a sample-barcoded 5' primer, a J-beta primer mix was included in a second PCR lasting about 7 to 11 cycles. TCRdb ran MiXCR on the 5' RACE reads and lists one entry per CDR3 protein. In the table there are about 730,000 distinct CDR3 sequences, around 40% of which are singletons. Sequencing was carried out using blood. Every receptor here comes from a woman aged 60 to 75 in good health.

This clonotype came up a few times. V and J are TRBV6-2 or TRBV6-3 and TRBJ2-5; 10 nucleotides agree with TRBD2. CDR3 length: 15 residues. Germline CDR1 and CDR2: MNHEY and SVGEGT. The junction had 11 bases not matched to a gene; V was cut back by 2 bases and J by 11 bases. CDR3: CASSYRGLAGEEQYF. The CDR3 region has the DNA TGTGCCAGCAGTTACCGCGGGCTAGCGGGAGAAGAGCAGTACTTC.

This clonotype was counted only a few times. V and J are TRBV29-1 and TRBJ2-5, with D possibly called TRBD1 or TRBD2 (6 bases each). V was clipped by 4 bases and J by 0 bases, with 18 bases between them. Germline V gives CDR1 SQVTM, CDR2 ANQGSEA. The CDR3 loop spans 16 amino acids. The CDR3: CSVGGGLGSYQETQYF. CDR3 DNA: TGCAGCGTTGGTGGGGGGCTGGGGAGTTACCAAGAGACCCAGTACTTC.

This clonotype has ten or more counts. This chain uses TRBV18 with TRBJ2-7; the D gene is possibly TRBD2 (6 bases). The CDR3 extends over 12 amino acids. Germline CDR1 KGHSH, CDR2 LQKENI. Trimming removed 6 bases from V and 0 bases from J, with 6 bases in between. Here the CDR3 reads CASSGSSYEQYF. CDR3 DNA sequence: TGTGCCAGCTCCGGGAGCTCCTACGAGCAGTACTTC.

This clonotype was seen at least ten times. The gene calls are TRBV3-1 and TRBJ2-1, with TRBD2 matching 12 bases. The CDR3 has 20 residues. The germline CDR1 and CDR2 sequences are LGHDT and YNNKEL (reference sequence). The V gene end was trimmed by 2 bases and the J gene end by 0 bases; junction bases not matched to a gene: 11. The CDR3 reads CASSQRRLAGVTSSYNEQFF. CDR3 nucleotide sequence: TGTGCCAGCAGCCAACGGAGACTAGCGGGGGTTACAAGCTCCTACAATGAGCAGTTCTTC.

This chain joins TRBV6-5 and TRBJ2-3, with TRBD2 identical over 9 bases. The germline V gene encodes CDR1 MNHEY and CDR2 SVGAGI. V gave up 6 bases and J gave up 10 bases; unmatched junction bases: 5. This CDR3 spans 12 amino acids. The CDR3 protein is CASRDLAGSQYF. CDR3 in DNA: TGTGCCAGCAGGGACCTAGCGGGGTCGCAGTATTTT.

This clonotype was observed at least ten times. The chain has TRBV15 and TRBJ2-1; 10 bases line up with TRBD1. From germline, CDR1 is LNHNV and CDR2 YYDKDF (reference sequence). Trimming at V came to 0 bases and at J to 2 bases, leaving 7 bases not matched to a gene. The CDR3 has 18 residues. The CDR3 spells CATSRDPQTGGAYNEQFF. CDR3 sequence (DNA): TGTGCCACCAGCAGAGATCCCCAGACAGGGGGCGCCTACAATGAGCAGTTCTTC.

J is TRBJ2-3 and V is TRBV11-2, with D tentatively TRBD2 (6 bases). Germline V gene data show CDR1 as SGHAT and CDR2 as FQNNGV. The CDR3 runs 16 residues. The V end was cut by 1 base, the J end by 1 base, with 12 bases between. The CDR3: CASSLVLGGGTDTQYF. The CDR3 bases are TGTGCCAGCAGCTTAGTTCTTGGCGGGGGCACAGATACGCAGTATTTT.

The chain carries TRBV18 and TRBJ2-7; 8 bases are shared with TRBD1. The CDR3 is 13 amino acids. J gave up 2 bases and V 6 bases, and 3 bases lay outside the gene matches. Germline CDR1 is KGHSH and CDR2 is LQKENI. This chain's CDR3 is CASSRTGPYEQYF. In nucleotides, the CDR3 is TGTGCCAGCTCGCGGACAGGGCCCTACGAGCAGTACTTC.

The chain recombines TRBV6-5 with TRBJ2-5, with a weak D call TRBD1 (5 bases). The CDR3 consists of 12 residues. Germline CDR1 reads MNHEY; CDR2 reads SVGAGI. V dropped 7 bases and J dropped 5 bases, with 11 bases sitting between them. The CDR3 protein is CASNKGYETQYF. As DNA, the CDR3 is TGTGCCAGCAATAAGGGGTACGAGACCCAGTACTTC.

J is TRBJ2-7 and V is TRBV20-1, with 11 bases matching TRBD2. Per the germline V gene, CDR1 is DFQATT and CDR2 is SNEGSKA (reference sequence). Trimming removed 6 bases from V and 7 bases from J; junction bases left unmatched: 14. CDR3 length: 15 amino acids. CDR3 coding DNA: TGCAGTGCGACCGGGACTAGCGGTTCCTACAATGAGCAGTACTTC. This translates into CSATGTSGSYNEQYF.

The gene calls are TRBV6-6 and TRBJ1-1; D remains unclear. This CDR3 comprises 11 residues. Germline lookup yields CDR1 MNHNY and CDR2 SVGAGI (reference sequence). Trimming stripped 2 bases from V and 8 bases from J, with 6 bases between. The CDR3 loop is CASSYMGEAFF. CDR3 nucleotide sequence: TGTGCCAGCAGTTACATGGGAGAAGCTTTCTTT.

The rearrangement uses TRBV9 and TRBJ2-1, with 7 bases aligning to TRBD1. J was trimmed by 5 bases and V by 4 bases; bases with no gene match: 6. Germline CDR1 SGDLS, CDR2 YYNGEE. CDR3 length: 14 amino acids. CDR3 residues: CASSIGTANNEQFF. The CDR3 bases are TGTGCCAGCAGCATTGGGACAGCTAACAATGAGCAGTTCTTC.

Only one count was recorded for this clonotype. With a much larger clone just one base away, this may be a read error. The chain carries TRBV10-3 and TRBJ2-1; TRBD2 might be the D (5 bases). V was pared by 8 bases and J by 6 bases, with 11 bases between. Looked up from germline, CDR1 is ENHRY and CDR2 is SYGVKD. The CDR3 covers 12 residues. CDR3 region: CAIGPLANEQFF. As DNA, the CDR3 is TGTGCCATCGGACCTCTAGCCAATGAGCAGTTCTTC.

This clonotype turned up a few times. This chain links TRBV7-2 with TRBJ2-7; maybe TRBD2 (6 bases). The end of the DNA is better explained by TRBJ2-5, so the J call may be wrong. This CDR3 region has 11 residues. CDR1 is SGHTA and CDR2 is FQGNSA in the germline V gene. The CDR3 DNA reads TGTGCCAGCAGCTCAGCGGGGACCCAGTACTTC. Encoded protein: CASSSAGTQYF.

This clonotype was found once. V is TRBV2 and J is TRBJ2-1; D unresolved. TRBJ2-7 matches the DNA end more closely, so the J call is doubtful. The CDR3 loop spans 15 amino acids. The germline V gene encodes CDR1 SNHLY and CDR2 FYNNEI. CDR3 in DNA: TGTGCCAGCAGTGAAGGGAGTATGGGCTACAATGAGCAGTACTTC. It encodes CASSEGSMGYNEQYF.

The rearrangement links TRBV4-2 to TRBJ2-1, with D perhaps assigned TRBD1 or TRBD2 (5 bases each). Per germline, CDR1 LGHNA and CDR2 YNFKEQ. The germline V and J ends were trimmed by 0 bases and 7 bases, with 16 bases remaining between them. This CDR3 has 16 amino acids. The CDR3 loop is CASSQEYGTSTNEQFF. DNA for the CDR3: TGTGCCAGCAGCCAAGAATACGGGACCTCTACAAATGAGCAGTTCTTC.

This clonotype turned up a few times. The V call is TRBV7-3, the J call TRBJ2-1; D is perhaps TRBD2 (5 bases). There are 16 residues in the CDR3. CDR1 is SGHTA, CDR2 FQGTGA, per germline. V lost 3 bases, J lost 8 bases, and 20 bases lay in between. The CDR3, as DNA: TGTGCCAGCAGCTTGACCTTTAGGTCGAGGGCTCATGAGCAGTTCTTC. Protein sequence: CASSLTFRSRAHEQFF.

The chain has TRBV12-3 or TRBV12-4 and TRBJ1-3; D may be TRBD1 (6 bases). V was clipped by 5 bases and J by 1 base, with 12 bases between them. The CDR3 extends over 15 amino acids. The CDR3 spells CASSPRGGSGNTIYF. The CDR3 DNA reads as TGTGCCAGCAGTCCCAGGGGTGGGTCTGGAAACACCATATATTTT.

This clonotype was seen a handful of times. V is TRBV15 and J is TRBJ2-1, with 11 bases that match TRBD1. Germline V lookup: CDR1 LNHNV, CDR2 YYDKDF (reference sequence). The CDR3 runs to 16 residues. V dropped 1 base and J dropped 6; count of bases not matched to a gene: 5. The CDR3 DNA reads as TGTGCCACCAGCAGAGTGGGGGGACAGGGGGTCAATGAGCAGTTCTTC. Translating it yields CATSRVGGQGVNEQFF.

In its sample, this clonotype was seen many times. The rearrangement links TRBV29-1 to TRBJ2-1; the match to TRBD2 covers 10 bases. The germline CDR1 and CDR2 sequences are SQVTM and ANQGSEA. CDR3 length: 15 amino acids. Trimming took 5 bases from V and 2 from J; bases not matched to a gene: 6. CDR3 amino acids: CSVWLAGETYNEQFF. The CDR3 DNA reads as TGCAGCGTTTGGCTAGCGGGGGAGACCTACAATGAGCAGTTCTTC.

Regarding this clonotype: The final CDR3 position lacks the conserved phenylalanine or tryptophan, pointing to a likely read error. The chain has TRBV24-1 and TRBJ2-7; 12 positions match TRBD2. Judging by the DNA end, TRBJ2-5 fits better; the J call may be wrong. The CDR3 runs to 18 residues. CDR1 and CDR2 from the germline V gene are KGHDR and SFDVKD. CDR3 loop: CATSDQTSSGGGRETQYL. The DNA for the CDR3 is TGTGCCACCAGTGACCAGACGTCTAGCGGGGGGGGCCGAGAGACCCAGTACTTA.

The sample holds a few counts of this clonotype. CDR3 coding DNA: TGTGCCAGCCGGGAAACAGGAGCGTACTTC. Translated: CASRETGAYF. The V call is TRBV6-1, the J call TRBJ2-7; D possibly uses TRBD1 or TRBD2 (5 bases each). This CDR3 spans 10 amino acids. In germline, CDR1 is MNHNS, CDR2 SASEGT. The V and J ends lost 8 bases and 12 bases respectively, with 14 bases between them.

The chain carries TRBV7-2 and TRBJ2-3; D uncertain. The CDR3 contains 13 residues. Per germline, CDR1 SGHTA and CDR2 FQGNSA. V was trimmed by 2 bases and J by 4 bases, leaving 7 bases between them. As DNA, the CDR3 is TGTGCCAGCAGCTTACGGGTTCCAGATACGCAGTATTTT. This translates into CASSLRVPDTQYF.

Only a few counts were recorded for this clonotype. V usage is TRBV30 and J usage is TRBJ2-7, with TRBD2 matching over 12 bases. CDR1 and CDR2 (germline): GTSNPN, SVGIG (reference sequence). Trimming took 3 bases from V and 5 from J; bases not matched to a gene: 8. The CDR3 consists of 15 residues. The CDR3 loop reads CAWRPSSGGAHEQYF. The CDR3 DNA follows: TGTGCCTGGAGACCCTCTAGCGGGGGGGCCCACGAGCAGTACTTC.

This chain uses TRBV7-2 with TRBJ1-1; the D gene is possibly TRBD1 (6 bases). The CDR3 runs to 16 residues. With 2 bases removed from V and 0 bases from J, the gap between germline ends came to 13 bases. CDR1 is SGHTA, CDR2 FQGNSA, per germline. CDR3 bases: TGTGCCAGCAGCTTACAGGGGACGTCCATGAACACTGAAGCTTTCTTT. Protein sequence: CASSLQGTSMNTEAFF.

The gene calls are TRBV20-1 and TRBJ2-7; D possibly corresponds to TRBD1 (5 bases). Germline values: CDR1 DFQATT, CDR2 SNEGSKA (reference sequence). V dropped 6 bases and J dropped 3 bases, with 12 bases sitting between them. The CDR3 consists of 12 residues. CDR3 DNA sequence: TGCAGTGCCCGGACAAGTAACTACGAGCAGTACTTC. Protein sequence: CSARTSNYEQYF.

V usage is TRBV27 and J usage is TRBJ1-5; D gene ambiguous. Germline CDR1 MNHEY, CDR2 SMNVEV (reference sequence). The CDR3 runs 13 residues. The V end lost 2 bases, the J end lost 7 bases, and 9 bases lay between the germline ends. CDR3 DNA: TGTGCCAGCAGTTTAGGTCCGGCCCAGCCCCAGCATTTT. Encoded protein: CASSLGPAQPQHF.

The chain uses TRBV29-1 and TRBJ1-2; a possible D gene is TRBD1 (6 bases). Trimming cost V 5 bases and J 2 bases, with 12 bases left between them. This CDR3 spans 13 amino acids. Germline-derived CDR1 and CDR2 are SQVTM and ANQGSEA. CDR3 sequence: CSVLDRHNYGYTF. Written as DNA, the CDR3 is TGCAGCGTTCTTGACAGGCACAACTATGGCTACACCTTC.

The chain links TRBV25-1 to TRBJ2-3; D may be TRBD2 (6 bases). The germline V gene has CDR1 MGHDK and CDR2 SYGVNS. This CDR3 has 16 residues. The V end lost 4 bases, the J end lost 6 bases, and 20 bases lay between the germline ends. As DNA, the CDR3 is TGTGCCAGCAGTGTTGAAATCGGAGGGTTTTCGGATACGCAGTATTTT. This gives the protein CASSVEIGGFSDTQYF.

CDR3 sequence reads: CASSPEQGATYEQYF. The DNA for the CDR3 is TGTGCCAGCAGTCCAGAACAGGGGGCTACCTACGAGCAGTACTTC. The chain is built from TRBV2 and TRBJ2-7; 9 nucleotides align to TRBD1. CDR3 length equals 15 residues. CDR1 is SNHLY and CDR2 is FYNNEI in the germline V gene. After removal of 5 bases from V and 2 bases from J, the junction contained 7 bases not matched to a gene. Looking up the rest from reference TRBV2 and TRBJ2-7 gives the full variable domain: EPEVTQTPSHQVTQMGQEVILRCVPISNHLYFYWYRQILGQKVEFLVSFYNNEISEKSEIFDDQFSVERPDGSNFTLKIRSTKLEDSAMYFCASSPEQGATYEQYFGPGTRLTVT.